Each of the 2 T cell receptor beta chains below was sequenced from the same sample in a study of CD8 T cells in ankylosing spondylitis (dated by TCRdb to about 2017). Study-level results and caveats: A TCR beta motif made up of fewer than 10 highly homologous amino acid variants appeared to be characteristic of blood from ankylosing spondylitis patients.

The receptor library was made with 5' RACE. Sequencing relied on an Illumina HiSeq 2500. TCRdb passed the public sequencing reads through fastp at Q25 and MiXCR, retaining productive beta sequences. Each CDR3 protein gets just one entry, which takes the most common genes and DNA from the rows behind it. The sample table holds about 210,000 distinct CDR3 sequences, of which 6% to 8% were seen once. The ten top clones hold around 14% of the sample. Their cognate antigens are unknown. The sequenced material came from blood, either unsorted or a sorted T cell fraction (not recorded which). The receptors here all came from a male donor with ankylosing spondylitis.

V and J are TRBV20-1 and TRBJ2-5; maybe TRBD2 (6 bases). The V gene's germline CDR1 is DFQATT and CDR2 SNEGSKA (reference sequence). V was trimmed by 3 bases and J by 4 bases, leaving 21 bases between them. This CDR3 has 16 amino acids. CDR3: CSASTFRGGARETQYF. Here the CDR3 DNA reads TGCAGTGCTAGTACATTCCGGGGCGGGGCAAGAGAGACCCAGTACTTC.

This clonotype was recorded many times. V gene TRBV2 combines with J gene TRBJ1-5; TRBD1 might be the D (6 bases). V was clipped by 6 bases and J by 0 bases, with 12 bases between them. Germline CDR1 and CDR2: SNHLY and FYNNEI. The CDR3 has 15 amino acids. The CDR3 sequence: CASRVWGPSNQPQHF. Written as DNA, the CDR3 is TGTGCCAGCAGAGTATGGGGGCCTAGCAATCAGCCCCAGCATTTT.